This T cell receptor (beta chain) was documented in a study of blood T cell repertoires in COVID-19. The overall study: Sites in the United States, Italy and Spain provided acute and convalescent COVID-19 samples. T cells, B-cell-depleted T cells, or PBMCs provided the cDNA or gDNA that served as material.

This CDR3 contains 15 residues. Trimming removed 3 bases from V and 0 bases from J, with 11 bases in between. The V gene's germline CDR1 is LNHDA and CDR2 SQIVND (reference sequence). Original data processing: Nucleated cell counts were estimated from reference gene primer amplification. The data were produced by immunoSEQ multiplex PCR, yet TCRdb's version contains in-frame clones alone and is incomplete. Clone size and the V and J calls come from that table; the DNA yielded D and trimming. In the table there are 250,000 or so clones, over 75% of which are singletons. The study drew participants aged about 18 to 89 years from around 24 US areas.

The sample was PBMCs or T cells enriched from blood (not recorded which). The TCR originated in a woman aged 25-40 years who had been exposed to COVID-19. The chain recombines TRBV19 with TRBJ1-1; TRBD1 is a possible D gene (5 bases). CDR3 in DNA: TGTGCCAGTAGTATGCTACGACAGATGAACACTGAAGCTTTCTTT. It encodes CASSMLRQMNTEAFF.